The rows below give T cell receptor beta chains drawn from one sample of a study of blood T cell repertoires in COVID-19. The protocol was immunoSEQ multiplex PCR, while the TCRdb copy is restricted to in-frame clones and leaves out a portion. This table has around 200,000 clones, around 86% appearing once. The source material was PBMCs or T cells enriched from blood (not recorded which). These receptors came from a man in his forties with acute COVID-19. Both conserved end residues are part of each CDR3. The D gene is left open where the match is weak. Clone size, where shown, is once, few, many, or a class for clones that have expanded.

len: 13
d_gene: NA
v_gene: TRBV19
j_gene: TRBJ1-5
abundance: few
CDR3aa: CASSISGSQPQHF
CDR3nt: TGTGCCAGTAGTATTTCAGGGTCCCAGCCCCAGCATTTT

len: 15
d_gene: TRBD1
v_gene: TRBV19
j_gene: TRBJ2-2
abundance: few
CDR3aa: CASNPGQGNTGELFF
CDR3nt: TGTGCCAGTAATCCGGGACAGGGTAACACCGGGGAGCTGTTTTTT

len: 18
d_gene: TRBD1
v_gene: TRBV12-5
j_gene: TRBJ2-2
abundance: NA
CDR3aa: CASGLPPGQAANTGELFF
CDR3nt: TGTGCTAGTGGTTTGCCCCCGGGACAGGCAGCCAACACCGGGGAGCTGTTTTTT

len: 13
d_gene: NA
v_gene: TRBV30
j_gene: TRBJ1-6
abundance: few
CDR3aa: CAWSRGGTPPLHF
CDR3nt: TGTGCCTGGAGTCGAGGGGGAACTCCACCCCTCCACTTT

len: 12
d_gene: NA
v_gene: TRBV2
j_gene: TRBJ2-5
abundance: once
CDR3aa: CASSGLAQTQYF
CDR3nt: TGTGCCAGCAGTGGCCTAGCACAGACCCAGTACTTC

len: 13
d_gene: TRBD2
v_gene: TRBV9
j_gene: TRBJ2-1
abundance: NA
CDR3aa: CASSASLAGEQFF
CDR3nt: TGTGCCAGCAGCGCCTCCCTAGCGGGAGAGCAGTTCTTC

len: 13
d_gene: NA
v_gene: TRBV5-4
j_gene: TRBJ2-2
abundance: NA
CDR3aa: CASSFDRTGELFF
CDR3nt: TGTGCCAGCAGCTTTGACAGGACCGGGGAGCTGTTTTTT

len: 14
d_gene: TRBD1
v_gene: TRBV11-3
j_gene: TRBJ2-7
abundance: once
CDR3aa: CASSKGTGGNEQYF
CDR3nt: TGTGCCAGCAGCAAGGGGACAGGGGGGAACGAGCAGTACTTC

len: 12
d_gene: TRBD1
v_gene: TRBV5-5
j_gene: TRBJ2-7
abundance: NA
CDR3aa: CASSSGGREQYF
CDR3nt: TGTGCCAGCAGCTCAGGGGGCCGGGAGCAGTACTTC

len: 15
d_gene: NA
v_gene: TRBV10-3
j_gene: TRBJ1-5
abundance: NA
CDR3aa: CAISEGGLSNQPQHF
CDR3nt: TGTGCCATCAGTGAGGGAGGACTGAGCAATCAGCCCCAGCATTTT

len: 15
d_gene: TRBD1
v_gene: TRBV5-1
j_gene: TRBJ2-2
abundance: NA
CDR3aa: CASSTGTGGTGELFF
CDR3nt: TGCGCCAGCAGCACCGGGACAGGGGGCACCGGGGAGCTGTTTTTT

len: 15
d_gene: NA
v_gene: TRBV28
j_gene: TRBJ2-5
abundance: NA
CDR3aa: CASSLTRTYRETQYF
CDR3nt: TGTGCCAGCAGCCTTACTAGGACGTATCGAGAGACCCAGTACTTC

len: 12
d_gene: NA
v_gene: TRBV7-9
j_gene: TRBJ2-7
abundance: many
CDR3aa: CASSPGGYEQYF
CDR3nt: TGTGCCAGCAGCCCAGGAGGCTACGAGCAGTACTTC

len: 18
d_gene: TRBD2
v_gene: TRBV7-2
j_gene: TRBJ2-7
abundance: NA
CDR3aa: CASSFWPSGAGRPTGQYF
CDR3nt: TGTGCCAGCAGCTTCTGGCCCAGCGGGGCGGGAAGGCCTACGGGGCAGTACTTC

len: 12
d_gene: TRBD2
v_gene: TRBV12-3/TRBV12-4
j_gene: TRBJ2-5
abundance: NA
CDR3aa: CASSPGGETQYF
CDR3nt: TGTGCCAGCAGCCCCGGGGGGGAGACCCAGTACTTC

len: 14
d_gene: TRBD2
v_gene: TRBV4-1
j_gene: TRBJ2-3
abundance: NA
CDR3aa: CASSQAGGPDTQYF
CDR3nt: TGCGCCAGCAGCCAAGCGGGAGGGCCGGATACGCAGTATTTT

len: 16
d_gene: TRBD2
v_gene: TRBV7-6
j_gene: TRBJ2-2
abundance: NA
CDR3aa: CASSPVAGGLNGELFF
CDR3nt: TGTGCCAGCAGCCCAGTAGCGGGAGGGCTGAACGGGGAGCTGTTTTTT

len: 14
d_gene: TRBD2
v_gene: TRBV10-3
j_gene: TRBJ2-5
abundance: NA
CDR3aa: CAIKKGLAEETQYF
CDR3nt: TGTGCCATCAAGAAGGGACTAGCGGAAGAGACCCAGTACTTC

len: 13
d_gene: NA
v_gene: TRBV11-2
j_gene: TRBJ1-2
abundance: NA
CDR3aa: CASSLQGQSGYTF
CDR3nt: TGTGCCAGCAGCTTACAGGGGCAATCTGGCTACACCTTC

len: 15
d_gene: NA
v_gene: TRBV6-5
j_gene: TRBJ2-3
abundance: NA
CDR3aa: CASRGRSIGTDTQYF
CDR3nt: TGTGCCAGCAGAGGTCGGAGTATAGGAACAGATACGCAGTATTTT

len: 14
d_gene: NA
v_gene: TRBV9
j_gene: TRBJ2-7
abundance: once
CDR3aa: CASSSKRRTYEQYF
CDR3nt: TGTGCCAGCAGCTCAAAAAGGCGGACCTACGAGCAGTACTTC

len: 13
d_gene: TRBD1
v_gene: TRBV7-2
j_gene: TRBJ2-7
abundance: NA
CDR3aa: CASSFRTGREQYF
CDR3nt: TGTGCCAGCAGCTTTAGGACAGGGCGTGAGCAGTACTTC

len: 17
d_gene: NA
v_gene: TRBV11-3
j_gene: TRBJ1-1
abundance: NA
CDR3aa: CASSLEWSAGGSTEAFF
CDR3nt: TGTGCCAGCAGCTTAGAGTGGTCAGCCGGGGGTTCCACAGAAGCTTTCTTT

len: 14
d_gene: TRBD2
v_gene: TRBV7-3
j_gene: TRBJ2-3
abundance: NA
CDR3aa: CASSSGLAVDTQYF
CDR3nt: TGTGCCAGCAGCTCCGGACTAGCTGTAGATACGCAGTATTTT

len: 17
d_gene: NA
v_gene: TRBV5-4
j_gene: TRBJ2-2
abundance: NA
CDR3aa: CASSLGGGKWNTGELFF
CDR3nt: TGTGCCAGCAGCTTGGGAGGGGGAAAGTGGAACACCGGGGAGCTGTTTTTT

len: 15
d_gene: TRBD1
v_gene: TRBV29-1
j_gene: TRBJ2-3
abundance: NA
CDR3aa: CSVERRTGGPDTQYF
CDR3nt: TGCAGCGTTGAACGTAGGACAGGGGGTCCAGATACGCAGTATTTT

len: 16
d_gene: NA
v_gene: TRBV4-2
j_gene: TRBJ2-1
abundance: NA
CDR3aa: CASSQEAGQVYGEQFF
CDR3nt: TGTGCCAGCAGCCAAGAAGCGGGACAGGTCTACGGTGAGCAGTTCTTC

len: 12
d_gene: NA
v_gene: TRBV5-1
j_gene: TRBJ1-2
abundance: once
CDR3aa: CASKGGYYGYTF
CDR3nt: TGCGCCAGCAAGGGAGGGTACTATGGCTACACCTTC

len: 15
d_gene: TRBD1
v_gene: TRBV5-1
j_gene: TRBJ1-5
abundance: NA
CDR3aa: CASSLSGQVNQPQHF
CDR3nt: TGCGCCAGCAGCCTGTCGGGACAGGTCAATCAGCCCCAGCATTTT

len: 12
d_gene: NA
v_gene: TRBV3-1/TRBV3-2
j_gene: TRBJ1-1
abundance: NA
CDR3aa: CASSLERAEAFF
CDR3nt: TGTGCCAGCAGCCTCGAGAGGGCTGAAGCTTTCTTT

len: 12
d_gene: NA
v_gene: TRBV6-5
j_gene: TRBJ1-2
abundance: NA
CDR3aa: CASSRDWDGYTF
CDR3nt: TGTGCCAGCAGTCGCGACTGGGATGGCTACACCTTC

len: 15
d_gene: NA
v_gene: TRBV6-5
j_gene: TRBJ1-5
abundance: NA
CDR3aa: CATEEQGPSNQPQHF
CDR3nt: TGTGCCACCGAGGAACAGGGACCTAGCAATCAGCCCCAGCATTTT

len: 13
d_gene: TRBD1
v_gene: TRBV6-5
j_gene: TRBJ2-5
abundance: NA
CDR3aa: CASSWTGVETQYF
CDR3nt: TGTGCCAGCAGTTGGACAGGGGTAGAGACCCAGTACTTC

len: 12
d_gene: NA
v_gene: TRBV4-1
j_gene: TRBJ2-2
abundance: NA
CDR3aa: CASSQSYGELFF
CDR3nt: TGCGCCAGCAGCCAATCTTACGGGGAGCTGTTTTTT

len: 18
d_gene: TRBD1
v_gene: TRBV3-1/TRBV3-2
j_gene: TRBJ1-2
abundance: NA
CDR3aa: CASSLLTGTGIFPGGYTF
CDR3nt: TGTGCCAGCAGCTTACTGACCGGGACAGGTATATTTCCCGGGGGCTACACCTTC

len: 18
d_gene: TRBD1
v_gene: TRBV14
j_gene: TRBJ2-1
abundance: NA
CDR3aa: CASSRVPKGTGLFNEQFF
CDR3nt: TGTGCCAGCAGCCGAGTACCAAAGGGGACAGGGTTGTTCAATGAGCAGTTCTTC

len: 15
d_gene: TRBD1
v_gene: TRBV15
j_gene: TRBJ1-5
abundance: NA
CDR3aa: CATSRGTGGFQPQHF
CDR3nt: TGTGCCACCAGCAGAGGGACAGGGGGCTTTCAGCCCCAGCATTTT

len: 16
d_gene: TRBD1
v_gene: TRBV5-8
j_gene: TRBJ2-6
abundance: NA
CDR3aa: CASMNRGDSGANVLTF
CDR3nt: TGTGCCAGCATGAACAGGGGGGACTCTGGGGCCAACGTCCTGACTTTC

len: 15
d_gene: TRBD1
v_gene: TRBV7-9
j_gene: TRBJ1-1
abundance: once
CDR3aa: CASSRTGTGRPEAFF
CDR3nt: TGTGCCAGCAGCAGAACCGGGACAGGGAGACCTGAAGCTTTCTTT

len: 15
d_gene: TRBD2
v_gene: TRBV2
j_gene: TRBJ2-5
abundance: NA
CDR3aa: CASSGLAEPGETQYF
CDR3nt: TGTGCCAGCAGCGGACTAGCGGAGCCAGGGGAGACCCAGTACTTC

len: 15
d_gene: TRBD1
v_gene: TRBV27
j_gene: TRBJ1-2
abundance: NA
CDR3aa: CASRRTGTGDYGYTF
CDR3nt: TGTGCCAGCAGGAGAACCGGGACAGGCGACTATGGCTACACCTTC

len: 15
d_gene: TRBD1
v_gene: TRBV6-5
j_gene: TRBJ1-5
abundance: NA
CDR3aa: CASSTDRGDNQPQHF
CDR3nt: TGTGCCAGCAGCACGGACAGGGGAGACAATCAGCCCCAGCATTTT

len: 14
d_gene: NA
v_gene: TRBV7-3
j_gene: TRBJ2-2
abundance: NA
CDR3aa: CASSLGGLVGELFF
CDR3nt: TGTGCCAGCAGCTTAGGAGGGTTGGTCGGGGAGCTGTTTTTT

len: 13
d_gene: TRBD2
v_gene: TRBV7-7
j_gene: TRBJ2-1
abundance: NA
CDR3aa: CASSSTSGTEQFF
CDR3nt: TGTGCTAGTAGTTCCACTAGCGGGACTGAGCAGTTCTTC

len: 14
d_gene: TRBD1
v_gene: TRBV5-1
j_gene: TRBJ1-1
abundance: NA
CDR3aa: CASSSQGVDTEAFF
CDR3nt: TGCGCCAGCAGCTCACAGGGGGTGGACACTGAAGCTTTCTTT

len: 14
d_gene: TRBD2
v_gene: TRBV7-9
j_gene: TRBJ2-1
abundance: once
CDR3aa: CASSLVTGGNEQFF
CDR3nt: TGTGCCAGCAGCTTAGTTACGGGGGGGAATGAGCAGTTCTTC

len: 15
d_gene: NA
v_gene: TRBV6-2/TRBV6-3
j_gene: TRBJ2-7
abundance: NA
CDR3aa: CASSSSSPKSYEQYF
CDR3nt: TGTGCCAGCAGTTCGAGCTCCCCCAAGTCCTACGAGCAGTACTTC

len: 16
d_gene: NA
v_gene: TRBV30
j_gene: TRBJ2-2
abundance: NA
CDR3aa: CAWSVWGLIPTGELFF
CDR3nt: TGTGCCTGGAGTGTATGGGGCCTCATCCCCACCGGGGAGCTGTTTTTT

len: 13
d_gene: NA
v_gene: TRBV15
j_gene: TRBJ2-5
abundance: NA
CDR3aa: CATSSGGGETQYF
CDR3nt: TGTGCCACCAGCAGCGGGGGTGGGGAGACCCAGTACTTC

len: 15
d_gene: TRBD1
v_gene: TRBV9
j_gene: TRBJ1-1
abundance: NA
CDR3aa: CASSGQGAVGTEAFF
CDR3nt: TGTGCCAGCAGTGGACAGGGGGCCGTGGGGACTGAAGCTTTCTTT

len: 15
d_gene: NA
v_gene: TRBV28
j_gene: TRBJ1-6
abundance: NA
CDR3aa: CASSLRAGSNSPLHF
CDR3nt: TGTGCCAGCAGTTTGCGGGCAGGATCCAATTCACCCCTCCACTTT

len: 12
d_gene: NA
v_gene: TRBV7-2
j_gene: TRBJ1-6
abundance: once
CDR3aa: CASSFERSPLHF
CDR3nt: TGTGCCAGCAGCTTCGAGAGGTCACCCCTCCACTTT

len: 15
d_gene: NA
v_gene: TRBV16
j_gene: TRBJ1-5
abundance: NA
CDR3aa: CASSRGRGSNQPQHF
CDR3nt: TGTGCCAGCAGCCGGGGCCGGGGGAGCAATCAGCCCCAGCATTTT